The T cell receptor beta chain described here comes from a study of blood T cell repertoires in COVID-19. Study background: COVID-19 samples, acute and convalescent, were from the United States, Italy and Spain.

Source study methods: Amplifying reference gene primers gave estimates of nucleated cell counts. Sequenced by immunoSEQ multiplex PCR; TCRdb stores in-frame clones only, minus some. For V, J and clone size, that table is used; D and trimming come from the DNA. The table has around 120,000 clones, approximately 82% seen once. Germline CDR1 KGHSY, CDR2 FQNENV. The CDR3 runs to 14 residues. Unmatched junction bases numbered 2, after V lost 4 bases and J lost 2 bases. The source of this sequence is an older man with active or convalescent COVID-19. Sequenced: peripheral blood. The chain recombines TRBV16 with TRBJ2-7; 10 bases agree with TRBD2. In nucleotides, the CDR3 is TGTGCCAGCAGCCGCAGCGGGGGGGCCTACGAGCAGTACTTC. Protein sequence: CASSRSGGAYEQYF.